This TCR beta chain was retrieved from a study of cytomegalovirus exposure and HLA in healthy donors. A word on this clone: Its antigen is undetermined.

V was clipped by 4 bases and J by 5 bases, with 15 bases between them. CDR3 length equals 14 residues. Per the germline V gene, CDR1 is SGHNT and CDR2 is YYREEE (reference sequence). Findings and caveats of the study: Indistinguishability led to the exclusion of some V segments, TRBV6-2 and TRBV6-3 included. In an earlier analysis, productive rearrangement rates for most beta V segments clustered near 87% or 30%.

The study ran its PCR with 60 Vbeta and 13 Jbeta primers. Sequencing was performed with immunoSEQ multiplex PCR; in TCRdb, only in-frame clones are kept and a portion is missing. The sample consists of 50,000 to 60,000 clones, roughly 80% of them appearing once. The chain has TRBV5-4 and TRBJ2-5; the D gene is possibly TRBD2 (5 bases). The receptor was isolated from a woman in her forties in good health and CMV-seropositive. The material sequenced was PBMCs. The CDR3 loop is CASSPAGGPETQYF. The CDR3 DNA sequence: TGTGCCAGCAGCCCCGCCGGCGGGCCGGAGACCCAGTACTTC.